This T cell receptor beta chain was captured in a study of T cell responses to AZD1222 COVID-19 vaccine. Study-level results: After two AZD1222 doses, spike-specific TCR breadth and depth rose versus day 0. Sampled repertoires all dated from after the peak T cell response.

Details on this clone: The antigen is unknown.

Generated by immunoSEQ multiplex PCR, the TCRdb table keeps only in-frame clones and is missing some. The repertoire includes roughly 150,000 clones, 93% of them detected once, and under 6.5% sits in the top ten. This clonotype originated in an adult in good health. Sequences were derived from peripheral blood, sampled on day 0 of AZD1222 vaccination.

The CDR3 sequence: CASSLAQFWGNTEAFF. The CDR3 DNA reads as TGTGCCAGCAGCTTAGCCCAGTTTTGGGGGAACACTGAAGCTTTCTTT. The V call is TRBV7-8, the J call TRBJ1-1; D not resolved. The CDR3 runs to 16 residues. Germline CDR1 reads SGHVS; CDR2 reads FQNEAQ. The germline V and J ends were trimmed by 0 bases and 1 base, with 12 bases remaining between them.